A selection of T cell receptor beta chains follows, all from one sample in a study of CD8 T cells in acute hepatitis C reinfection. The data were produced by immunoSEQ multiplex PCR, yet TCRdb's version contains in-frame clones alone and is incomplete. The data contain about 38,000 clones, 85% to 90% of them singletons. Sequenced input: naive CD8+ T cells from PBMCs. The receptors were gathered from a young man with chronic hepatitis C. The CDR3 runs from the conserved cysteine through the conserved F or W. A D gene is named only where the DNA matches it firmly. Clone size is stated in some rows and not others, as once, few, many or a class when expanded.

>-|TRBV2|TRBJ1-6|few
TGTGCCAGCAATAGGGTTTTGATACCCCTCCACTTT
CASNRVLIPLHF
>-|TRBV10-1|TRBJ2-5|few
TGCGCCAGCAGTGACAGGAGGGGTGAACAAGAGACCCAGTACTTC
CASSDRRGEQETQYF
>-|TRBV23-1|TRBJ2-6|-
TGCGCCAGCAGTTTTGAACCGACGCAACAAAGTCGGGCCAACGTCCTGACTTTC
CASSFEPTQQSRANVLTF
>-|TRBV5-5|TRBJ1-2|-
TGTGCCAGCAGTCCCTTAGACAGTATCTATGGCTACACCTTC
CASSPLDSIYGYTF
>-|TRBV29-1|TRBJ2-1|-
TGCAGCGTTGTCGTCTCCTACAATGAGCAGTTCTTC
CSVVVSYNEQFF
>-|TRBV2|TRBJ2-3|-
TGTGCCAGCGGGGGGGGCGACATCACAGATACGCAGTATTTT
CASGGGDITDTQYF
>-|TRBV27|TRBJ1-4|once
TGTGCCAGCAGTTTAGACGGAATAAAACTGTTTTTT
CASSLDGIKLFF
>TRBD2|TRBV2|TRBJ2-7|few
TGTGCCAGCAGTGACCAGCGGGGGATTTACGAGCAGTACTTC
CASSDQRGIYEQYF
>TRBD1|TRBV27|TRBJ2-1|-
TGTGCCAGCAGTGTCACAGGGGCTGAGCAGTTCTTC
CASSVTGAEQFF
>-|TRBV9|TRBJ1-2|-
TGTGCCAGCAGCGACTACAGGAGGCTTGGCTACACCTTC
CASSDYRRLGYTF
>-|TRBV27|TRBJ1-6|few
TGTGCCAGCAGTTCTGGACTGGGCGGAAATTCACCCCTCCACTTT
CASSSGLGGNSPLHF
>-|TRBV11-2|TRBJ2-7|-
TGTGCCAGCAGCACTAAACCTCTCGACAGGAGGCCCTACGAGCAGTACTTC
CASSTKPLDRRPYEQYF
>-|TRBV9|TRBJ1-4|-
TGTGCCAGCAGCAGAGGCGGGGGAATTAATGAAAAACTGTTTTTT
CASSRGGGINEKLFF
>TRBD1|TRBV5-6|TRBJ1-2|-
TGTGCCAGCAGCATGGGGACAGACCATGGCTACACCTTC
CASSMGTDHGYTF
>-|TRBV5-1|TRBJ2-7|-
TGCGCCAGCAGCTGGAATAGAGACGAGCGGTACTTC
CASSWNRDERYF
>-|TRBV6-5|TRBJ2-7|-
TGTGCCAGCAGTTACTCGCCCCAACACTACGAGCAGTACTTC
CASSYSPQHYEQYF
>-|TRBV7-9|TRBJ2-3|-
TGTGCCAGCAGCCCCCGGGCCCCATCTCCCACAGATACGCAGTATTTT
CASSPRAPSPTDTQYF
>-|TRBV7-9|TRBJ2-1|-
TGTGCCAGCAGCGTACACGGGTTTCCTGACAATGAGCAGTTCTTC
CASSVHGFPDNEQFF
>-|TRBV6-6|TRBJ1-1|-
TGTGCCAGCAGTTATGGAGAAGCTTTCTTT
CASSYGEAFF
>-|TRBV4-1|TRBJ1-1|-
TGCGCCAGCAGCGAAAGGAGGGGGGGGAACACTGAAGCTTTCTTT
CASSERRGGNTEAFF
>TRBD1|TRBV7-9|TRBJ1-2|-
TGTGCCACTTCCGAAGGTCAGGGGGTTGTAAATGGCTACACCTTC
CATSEGQGVVNGYTF
>-|TRBV30|TRBJ2-1|-
TGTGCCTGGAGGCCCCGGGGGCCTGGTAATGAGCAGTTCTTC
CAWRPRGPGNEQFF
>-|TRBV2|TRBJ1-2|-
TGTGCCAGCAGTGAAGTAAGGGCAGCCAACTATGGCTACACCTTC
CASSEVRAANYGYTF
>-|TRBV6-4|TRBJ1-6|-
TGTGCCAGCAGTGACAGCGGGGAGGGATCACCCCTCCACTTT
CASSDSGEGSPLHF
>-|TRBV7-3|TRBJ1-1|-
TGTGCCAGCAGCCCGGCCCTAGGAGATACCACTGAAGCTTTCTTT
CASSPALGDTTEAFF
>-|TRBV9|TRBJ1-1|-
TGTGCCAGCAGCGTAGCCGACACTGAAGCTTTCTTT
CASSVADTEAFF